A single sample is the source of the 13 T cell receptor beta chains below, sequenced in a study of T-cell reconstitution after alpha-beta-depleted transplantation in children. Unique molecular identifiers were built into the TCRbeta library. TCRdb re-called the PCR reads with MiXCR, one entry per CDR3 protein. This sample has around 580,000 distinct CDR3 sequences; more than 20% occur once, and the top ten carry under 45%. Here the sequenced sample was PBMCs, taken before TCRalphabeta/CD19-depleted stem cell transplant. The source is a boy less than two years old with Wiskott-Aldrich syndrome, due to receive a stem cell transplant.

This clonotype was seen a few times. The chain carries TRBV29-1 and TRBJ2-5, with TRBD1 matching over 11 bases. CDR1 is SQVTM, CDR2 ANQGSEA, per germline. V gave up 7 bases and J gave up 2 bases; unmatched junction bases: 6. The CDR3 is made up of 14 amino acids. CDR3 bases: TGCAGCGCTGGACAGGGGGCCCTACAAGAGACCCAGTACTTC. Protein product: CSAGQGALQETQYF.

CDR3 nucleotides: TGTGCCAGCAGTTTATTGGGGACATCGCAGTATTTT. This encodes CASSLLGTSQYF. This sequence joins TRBV28 and TRBJ2-3, with D perhaps TRBD1 (6 bases). This CDR3 comprises 12 residues. Germline V gene sequence: CDR1 MDHEN, CDR2 SYDVKM. Trimming shortened V by 1 base and J by 10 bases, and 9 bases separated the two germline ends.

V and J are TRBV29-1 and TRBJ1-1; 7 nucleotides align to TRBD1. Germline V lookup: CDR1 SQVTM, CDR2 ANQGSEA. This CDR3 is 13 amino acids long. Trimming removed 6 bases from V and 6 bases from J; junction bases left unmatched: 10. This chain's CDR3 is CSVLQGIWSEAFF. The CDR3 nucleotides read TGCAGCGTCCTACAGGGGATCTGGTCTGAAGCTTTCTTT.

The chain links TRBV7-2 to TRBJ2-1; 9 bases are a match to TRBD2. This CDR3 has 19 amino acids. V shed 4 bases, J shed 0 bases, and the junction held 13 bases outside the gene matches. Germline CDR1 SGHTA, CDR2 FQGNSA. CDR3 sequence: CASSSSPSGKGYSYNEQFF. The CDR3 nucleotides read TGTGCCAGCAGCTCTAGCCCTAGCGGGAAGGGTTACTCCTACAATGAGCAGTTCTTC.

The chain combines TRBV20-1 with TRBJ2-3, with TRBD2 identical over 7 bases. The CDR3 has 14 residues. Germline CDR1 reads DFQATT; CDR2 reads SNEGSKA (reference sequence). J gave up 5 bases and V 6 bases, and 11 bases lay outside the gene matches. The DNA for the CDR3 is TGCAGTGCCGGACCCGGAGGGAGGGGAGATACGCAGTATTTT. Residues: CSAGPGGRGDTQYF.

The chain has TRBV27 and TRBJ1-2; D is undetermined. Trimming took off 3 bases at V and 2 bases at J, with 13 bases between the two ends. This CDR3 spans 15 amino acids. Germline-derived CDR1 and CDR2 are MNHEY and SMNVEV (reference sequence). The CDR3 region is CASSFQAKKNYGYTF. CDR3 nucleotides: TGTGCCAGCAGTTTTCAGGCCAAAAAAAACTATGGCTACACCTTC.

This clonotype was counted many times. The chain employs TRBV18 and TRBJ2-7; D is unresolved. The V gene's germline CDR1 is KGHSH and CDR2 LQKENI. CDR3 length equals 14 residues. V was pared by 3 bases and J by 0 bases, with 9 bases between. CDR3 amino acids: CASSPEYDSYEQYF. The CDR3 DNA reads TGTGCCAGCTCACCGGAGTACGACTCCTACGAGCAGTACTTC.

This chain connects TRBV10-2 to TRBJ1-1; TRBD1 matches 7 bases. Germline-derived CDR1 and CDR2 are WSHSY and SAAADI. This CDR3 has 14 residues. V lost 7 bases, J lost 3 bases, and 8 bases stayed unmatched. CDR3 protein: CASKGGRGDTEAFF. CDR3 in DNA: TGCGCCAGCAAGGGGGGCAGGGGGGACACTGAAGCTTTCTTT.

The genes are TRBV3-1 and TRBJ1-3; D gene ambiguous. The CDR3 length is 14 residues. Germline loops: CDR1 LGHDT, CDR2 YNNKEL (reference sequence). Trimming stripped 4 bases from V and 2 bases from J, with 9 bases between. The CDR3 spells CASSLPSAGNTIYF. The CDR3 DNA sequence: TGTGCCAGCAGCCTCCCTTCCGCTGGAAACACCATATATTTT.

This clonotype was observed a handful of times. The CDR3 coding sequence is TGTGCCAGCAGCCGCGGGAGTGGCACAGATACGCAGTATTTT. Its translation is CASSRGSGTDTQYF. V is TRBV7-9 and J is TRBJ2-3; 7 bases agree with TRBD2. The V segment lost 5 bases and the J segment 1 base; nucleotides outside the gene matches: 3. This CDR3 is built from 14 residues. Germline V CDR1 and CDR2: SEHNR, FQNEAQ (reference sequence).

The chain recombines TRBV6-5 with TRBJ2-3, with TRBD2 as a possible D gene (6 bases). V was shortened by 5 bases and J by 2 bases, with 14 bases between the two germline ends. The V gene's germline CDR1 is MNHEY and CDR2 SVGAGI. The CDR3 runs 15 residues. Here the CDR3 DNA reads TGTGCCAGCAGTACCGGGACTTTAATCACAGATACGCAGTATTTT. It specifies CASSTGTLITDTQYF.

This chain links TRBV20-1 with TRBJ2-1; D perhaps matches TRBD2 (6 bases). V was trimmed by 5 bases and J by 7 bases, leaving 21 bases between them. The CDR3 sequence is 15 residues long. Germline V gene sequence: CDR1 DFQATT, CDR2 SNEGSKA (reference sequence). The CDR3 bases are TGCAGTGCTGCGCCCTGGGGGGAAGGCCGAAATGAGCAGTTCTTC. This sequence encodes CSAAPWGEGRNEQFF.

The chain joins TRBV10-3 to TRBJ2-3; 7 bases fit TRBD2. Germline CDR1 and CDR2: ENHRY and SYGVKD. J was trimmed by 2 bases and V by 3 bases; bases with no gene match: 8. The CDR3 has 16 residues. The CDR3: CAISEFRRENTDTQYF. For the CDR3, the DNA is TGTGCCATCAGTGAATTCAGGCGGGAGAACACAGATACGCAGTATTTT.